The entry below gives a single T cell receptor (beta chain) sequence along with its context. Its target is not known. This entry belongs to a study of cytomegalovirus exposure and HLA in healthy donors. PCR employed 60 Vbeta and 13 Jbeta primers. The assay was immunoSEQ multiplex PCR, and TCRdb's table has in-frame clones only and misses some. The repertoire consists of 75,000 to 95,000 clones, with roughly 84% occurring once and the leading ten covering 2.1%. Study observations and caveats: It was in a later analysis that TCR association rates were seen to vary by HLA locus, highest for DRB1 and lowest for HLA-C.

This CDR3 comprises 16 residues. With 0 bases removed from V and 2 bases from J, the gap between germline ends came to 14 bases. Germline V gives CDR1 MNHEY, CDR2 SVGAGI. The rearrangement joins TRBV6-5 to TRBJ2-7; possible D gene TRBD2, 6 bases. The sequence was collected from a man younger than 35 in good health and CMV-seronegative. Sequencing input: PBMCs. As DNA, the CDR3 is TGTGCCAGCAGTTACTCGTATCCTAGCGAGACCTACGAGCAGTACTTC. Amino acids: CASSYSYPSETYEQYF.